This is a list of T cell receptor beta chains from one sample in a study of blood T cell repertoires in COVID-19. Sequenced by immunoSEQ multiplex PCR; TCRdb stores in-frame clones only, minus some. The data contain about 270,000 clones, roughly 90% of them singletons. The source material was PBMCs or T cells enriched from blood (not recorded which). The receptors originated from a man in his forties who had been exposed to COVID-19. The conserved cysteine and the conserved F or W are not part of the CDR3 here. D genes are given only for firm matches.

CDR3aa	d_gene	v_gene	j_gene
ASSWGDPSGEKLF	NA	TRBV7-9	TRBJ1-4
ASSSRAGAYEQY	NA	TRBV27	TRBJ2-7
ASSPRQGSYNEQF	TRBD1	TRBV11-2	TRBJ2-1
SVSQTAMNTEAF	NA	TRBV29-1	TRBJ1-1
ASSLGTGYQPQH	TRBD1	TRBV28	TRBJ1-5
ASSVAGGPTANEQF	TRBD2	TRBV9	TRBJ2-1
SVGPQLAGVHEQF	TRBD2	TRBV29-1	TRBJ2-1
ASRNGGASSGNTIY	NA	TRBV25-1	TRBJ1-3
ASSPVMGDEQY	NA	TRBV27	TRBJ2-7
SAPDRPDYT	TRBD1	TRBV20-1	TRBJ1-2
ASSLERRGQGNYGYT	TRBD1	TRBV7-9	TRBJ1-2
ASSPFGGADMNTEAF	NA	TRBV14	TRBJ1-1
ASRDRSALTEAF	NA	TRBV6-5	TRBJ1-1
ASSGGGDTQY	TRBD2	TRBV11-3	TRBJ2-3
ASSLTGTGRTYEQY	TRBD1	TRBV27	TRBJ2-7
ASSLVGRPSYNEQF	NA	TRBV5-1	TRBJ2-1
ASSRDRVRADTQY	TRBD1	TRBV6-5	TRBJ2-3
ACDRGPSEKLF	TRBD1	TRBV30	TRBJ1-4
ASSIAGDSSYEQY	TRBD1	TRBV19	TRBJ2-7
ASSLRPGESYEQY	NA	TRBV7-9	TRBJ2-7
ASSLSGTSGGYEQY	TRBD2	TRBV7-9	TRBJ2-7
AWSVSAANYGYT	NA	TRBV30	TRBJ1-2
ASSLRQGDYEQY	TRBD1	TRBV11-3	TRBJ2-7
ASTIPGTRYNEQF	NA	TRBV19	TRBJ2-1
ASSSTRLGAYNEQF	NA	TRBV18	TRBJ2-1
ASSVTPTANTEAF	NA	TRBV9	TRBJ1-1
ASSQDWGTSGRGYNEQF	TRBD2	TRBV3-1/TRBV3-2	TRBJ2-1
ATSDLFSGRETQY	NA	TRBV24-1	TRBJ2-5
ASSLLGSGRFTRFNQPQH	NA	TRBV28	TRBJ1-5
ASKGGRWNNEQF	TRBD2	TRBV27	TRBJ2-1
ASGFGYGDNYGYT	NA	TRBV12-5	TRBJ1-2
ASSSQTGATEAF	TRBD1	TRBV11-3	TRBJ1-1
ASATSGSQETQY	TRBD2	TRBV9	TRBJ2-5
ASSDAFGRAAYEQY	TRBD2	TRBV6-1	TRBJ2-7
ASSQLALGSDTQY	NA	TRBV4-3	TRBJ2-3
ASSSDPSSGIEQY	TRBD2	TRBV5-1	TRBJ2-7
ASSGVVAGTKETQY	TRBD2	TRBV9	TRBJ2-5
ATSEGAYEQF	NA	TRBV24-1	TRBJ2-1
ASKSQKLRQETQY	NA	TRBV27	TRBJ2-5
ASTLTRLETQY	NA	TRBV28	TRBJ2-5
ASSSDRPDYT	TRBD1	TRBV7-2	TRBJ1-2
ASSQSKGLAGAAYNEQF	TRBD2	TRBV7-9	TRBJ2-1
ASSLGRQGVSDEQY	TRBD1	TRBV7-9	TRBJ2-7
ASSRQTSLSRESTDTQY	TRBD2	TRBV3-1/TRBV3-2	TRBJ2-3
ASTQDYGYT	NA	TRBV2	TRBJ1-2
ASSYGTRLSETQY	TRBD2	TRBV3-1/TRBV3-2	TRBJ2-5
ASSQGGANYGYT	NA	TRBV3-1/TRBV3-2	TRBJ1-2
ASSDVGQIYEQY	NA	TRBV3-1/TRBV3-2	TRBJ2-7
ASSAGGQGDQPQH	TRBD1	TRBV9	TRBJ1-5
AITTDRSGNTIY	NA	TRBV10-3	TRBJ1-3
AWSVTGWGYT	NA	TRBV30	TRBJ1-2
ASSPRTGGRIGYT	TRBD1	TRBV3-1/TRBV3-2	TRBJ1-2
ASRADRDNQPQH	TRBD1	TRBV2	TRBJ1-5
ASSKDRGGEKLF	TRBD1	TRBV27	TRBJ1-4
ASSEMAGSYNEQF	NA	TRBV6-1	TRBJ2-1
ASSSSSGPKRNTIY	NA	TRBV7-9	TRBJ1-3
ASSLGASWGGQPQH	NA	TRBV28	TRBJ1-5